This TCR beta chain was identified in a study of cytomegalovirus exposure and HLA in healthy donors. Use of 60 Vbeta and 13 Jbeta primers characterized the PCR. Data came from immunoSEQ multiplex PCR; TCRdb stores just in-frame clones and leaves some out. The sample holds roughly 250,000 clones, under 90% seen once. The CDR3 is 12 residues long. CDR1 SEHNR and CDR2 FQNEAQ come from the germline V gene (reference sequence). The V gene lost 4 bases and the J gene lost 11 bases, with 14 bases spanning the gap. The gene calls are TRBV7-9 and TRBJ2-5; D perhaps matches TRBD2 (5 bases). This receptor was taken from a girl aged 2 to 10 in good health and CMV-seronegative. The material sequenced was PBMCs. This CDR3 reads CASSSWVEEQYF. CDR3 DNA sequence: TGTGCCAGCAGCTCTTGGGTGGAGGAGCAGTACTTC.